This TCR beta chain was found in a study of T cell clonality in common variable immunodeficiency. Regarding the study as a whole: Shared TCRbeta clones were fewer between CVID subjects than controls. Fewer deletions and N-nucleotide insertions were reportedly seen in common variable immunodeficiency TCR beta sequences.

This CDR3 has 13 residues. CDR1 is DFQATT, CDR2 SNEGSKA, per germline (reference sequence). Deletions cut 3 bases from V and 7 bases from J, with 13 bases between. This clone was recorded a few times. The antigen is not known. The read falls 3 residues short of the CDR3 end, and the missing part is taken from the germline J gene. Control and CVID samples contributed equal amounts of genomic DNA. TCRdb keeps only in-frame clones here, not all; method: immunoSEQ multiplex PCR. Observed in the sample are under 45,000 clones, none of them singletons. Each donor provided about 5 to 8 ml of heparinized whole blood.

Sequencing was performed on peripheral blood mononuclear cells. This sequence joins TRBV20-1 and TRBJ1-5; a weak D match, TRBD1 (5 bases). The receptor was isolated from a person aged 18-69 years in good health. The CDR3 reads CSASKTRGQPQHF. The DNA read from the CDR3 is TGCAGTGCTAGTAAAACACGGGGGCAGCCC.